This T cell receptor (beta chain) was captured by sequencing in a study of immune evolution from preneoplasia to lung adenocarcinoma. Study findings and constraints: Normal lung had highest clonality; later lesions appeared denser, more diverse.

V shed 4 bases, J shed 3 bases, and the junction held 5 bases outside the gene matches. The CDR3 has 15 amino acids. Germline CDR1 and CDR2: SGDLS and YYNGEE. Only in-frame clones appear in the TCRdb table, and some are missing; sequencing was by immunoSEQ multiplex PCR. The table lists about 7,900 clones, more than 70% of them singletons. As regards this clone: Its antigen is undetermined.

Two lung cancer pathologists independently confirmed each histologic diagnosis. The chain combines TRBV9 with TRBJ2-5, with 11 nucleotides matching TRBD2. The clonotype comes from a person aged 70 to 79 with lung adenocarcinoma. The material sequenced was FFPE adjacent normal lung tissue. This CDR3 reads CASSPQTSGEETQYF. The CDR3 DNA sequence: TGTGCCAGCAGCCCACAGACTAGCGGGGAAGAGACCCAGTACTTC.